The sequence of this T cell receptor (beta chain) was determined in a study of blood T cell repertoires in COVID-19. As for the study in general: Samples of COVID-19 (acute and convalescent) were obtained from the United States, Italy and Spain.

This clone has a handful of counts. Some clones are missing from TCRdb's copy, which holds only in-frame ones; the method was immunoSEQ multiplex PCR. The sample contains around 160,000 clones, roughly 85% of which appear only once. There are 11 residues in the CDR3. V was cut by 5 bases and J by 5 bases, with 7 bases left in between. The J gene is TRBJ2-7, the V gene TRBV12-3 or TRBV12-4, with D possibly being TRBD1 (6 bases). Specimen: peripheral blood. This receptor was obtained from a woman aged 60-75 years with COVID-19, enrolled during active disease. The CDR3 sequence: CASSTGNEQYF. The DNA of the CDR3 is TGTGCCAGCAGTACAGGGAACGAGCAGTACTTC.